The 25 T cell receptor beta chains below come from one sample, sequenced in a study of control samples from healthy donors and cancer patients. Profiling relied on immunoSEQ multiplex PCR, and the TCRdb table lists in-frame clones only, not all of them. The table lists roughly 170,000 clones, 85% to 95% of them singletons. Sequencing was performed on blood. The source of these receptors is a young man in good health.

The DNA for the CDR3 is TGTGCCACCAGCAGAGGACAGTTCCCCTCTGGAAACACCATATATTTT. Amino acids: CATSRGQFPSGNTIYF. The V and J genes are TRBV15 and TRBJ1-3, with TRBD1 as a possible D gene (5 bases). This CDR3 region has 16 residues. V was shortened by 1 base and J by 0 bases, with 10 bases between the two germline ends. Per germline, CDR1 LNHNV and CDR2 YYDKDF (reference sequence).

V is TRBV6-1 and J is TRBJ1-1; D is perhaps TRBD1 (5 bases). Trimming took 0 bases from V and 5 from J, leaving 13 bases between them. Germline CDR1 MNHNS, CDR2 SASEGT. CDR3 length: 15 amino acids. The CDR3 DNA follows: TGTGCCAGCAGTGAAGCGGGGGGAGGTCGGACTGAAGCTTTCTTT. Amino acid sequence: CASSEAGGGRTEAFF.

The chain combines TRBV19 with TRBJ1-6; TRBD1 agrees at 8 bases. V was clipped by 6 bases and J by 7 bases; unmatched bases: 5. This CDR3 comprises 14 residues. Germline CDR1 is LNHDA and CDR2 is SQIVND (reference sequence). The CDR3 nucleotides read TGTGCCAGTAGGGAGGGACAGGCGAATTCACCCCTCCACTTT. Translating it yields CASREGQANSPLHF.

The chain carries TRBV27 and TRBJ1-4; D perhaps matches TRBD1 (6 bases). Germline loops: CDR1 MNHEY, CDR2 SMNVEV (reference sequence). V lost 6 bases to trimming and J lost 10 bases, with 15 bases between them. CDR3 length equals 13 residues. CDR3 in amino acids: CASSLSLRGKLFF. The CDR3 bases are TGTGCCAGCAGCCTCAGCCTCAGGGGAAAACTGTTTTTT.

This chain connects TRBV6-1 to TRBJ1-2; TRBD1 agrees at 8 bases. The CDR3 has 14 amino acids. J was trimmed by 3 bases and V by 1 base; bases with no gene match: 1. Germline assignment: CDR1 MNHNS and CDR2 SASEGT. This CDR3 reads CASSEGTGYYGYTF. The CDR3 DNA reads as TGTGCCAGCAGTGAAGGGACAGGGTACTATGGCTACACCTTC.

The J gene is TRBJ2-2, the V gene TRBV4-1; D not certain. The CDR3 is 15 amino acids. Per the germline V gene, CDR1 is MGHRA and CDR2 is YSYEKL. V lost 4 bases to trimming and J lost 0 bases, with 9 bases between them. CDR3 bases: TGCGCCAGCAGCCTCGAGGCAGCGAACACCGGGGAGCTGTTTTTT. Translated, it gives CASSLEAANTGELFF.

The chain has TRBV4-1 and TRBJ2-1, with 8 bases aligning to TRBD2. Germline-derived CDR1 and CDR2 are MGHRA and YSYEKL. This CDR3 comprises 16 residues. Trimming at V came to 4 bases and at J to 1 base, leaving 6 bases not matched to a gene. The CDR3 region has the DNA TGCGCCAGCAGCCCGGAGCGGGGGTTGTCCTACAATGAGCAGTTCTTC. It translates to CASSPERGLSYNEQFF.

The gene calls are TRBV9 and TRBJ2-6; 11 nucleotides agree with TRBD2. V lost 5 bases to trimming and J lost 2 bases; unmatched junction nucleotides: 6. The CDR3 is 17 residues long. CDR1 and CDR2 from the germline V gene are SGDLS and YYNGEE. This CDR3 reads CASRGLAGLTGANVLTF. In DNA, the CDR3 is TGTGCCAGCAGAGGACTAGCGGGCCTTACTGGGGCCAACGTCCTGACTTTC.

The V gene is TRBV27, the J gene TRBJ2-1; D gene uncertain. V was clipped by 5 bases and J by 4 bases, with 9 bases between them. The CDR3 is 13 amino acids. Looked up from germline, CDR1 is MNHEY and CDR2 is SMNVEV (reference sequence). The CDR3 sequence: CASSLWIYNEQFF. The CDR3 nucleotides read TGTGCCAGCAGTCTCTGGATATACAATGAGCAGTTCTTC.

This clone was recorded once. The CDR3 bases are TGCGCCAGCAGCTTGGCCGGGGGACACCGGCTCTCCTACGAGCAGTACTTC. It encodes CASSLAGGHRLSYEQYF. The V call is TRBV5-1, the J call TRBJ2-7; D is possibly TRBD1 or TRBD2 (6 bases each). Trimming cost V 0 bases and J 0 bases, with 16 bases left between them. The CDR3 has 17 residues. In germline, CDR1 is SGHRS, CDR2 YFSETQ.

V gene TRBV19 combines with J gene TRBJ1-5; D might be TRBD1 (5 bases). V lost 5 bases to trimming and J lost 5 bases, with 22 bases between them. The CDR3 loop spans 17 amino acids. Germline assignment: CDR1 LNHDA and CDR2 SQIVND (reference sequence). The CDR3 sequence is CASSPRDGVGEHQPQHF. The DNA of the CDR3 is TGTGCCAGTAGTCCTCGGGACGGCGTGGGAGAGCATCAGCCCCAGCATTTT. The variable domain in full, with the rest retrieved from reference TRBV19 and TRBJ1-5, is DGGITQSPKYLFRKEGQNVTLSCEQNLNHDAMYWYRQDPGQGLRLIYYSQIVNDFQKGDIAEGYSVSREKKESFPLTVTSAQKNPTAFYLCASSPRDGVGEHQPQHFGDGTRLSIL.

This chain uses TRBV21-1 with TRBJ2-1; the DNA was not used to check the table's D call, TRBD1. TRBV21-1 is deemed a pseudogene. The CDR3 length is 17 residues. The DNA for the CDR3 is TGTGCCAGCAGCCCCCCCATAACAGGGGGCCGGTACAATGAGCAGTTCTTC. Its protein is CASSPPITGGRYNEQFF.

This rearrangement joins TRBV7-9 to TRBJ1-1; D is uncertain. In germline, CDR1 is SEHNR, CDR2 FQNEAQ (reference sequence). V was pared by 1 base and J by 8 bases, with 14 bases between. There are 14 residues in the CDR3. CDR3 DNA sequence: TGTGCCAGCAGCTTAGGAGGGTCCACGGCAGAAGCTTTCTTT. As protein: CASSLGGSTAEAFF.

CDR3 coding DNA: TGTGCCAGCAGCTTAACGATGACAAGGAGTATGAACACTGAAGCTTTCTTT. Amino acids: CASSLTMTRSMNTEAFF. This chain uses TRBV7-8 with TRBJ1-1; no clear D gene. The CDR3 totals 17 residues. Germline CDR1 SGHVS, CDR2 FQNEAQ. Trimming cost V 2 bases and J 0 bases, with 16 bases left between them.

This clone was observed a single time. The chain couples TRBV12-5 to TRBJ2-5; 7 bases line up with TRBD1. The CDR3 contains 13 residues. Germline CDR1 reads LGHNT; CDR2 reads FRNRAP. V lost 3 bases to trimming and J lost 5 bases; unmatched junction nucleotides: 3. This CDR3 reads CASGFRGGETQYF. In nucleotides, the CDR3 is TGTGCTAGTGGTTTCCGAGGGGGCGAGACCCAGTACTTC. The full variable domain, in which reference TRBV12-5 and TRBJ2-5 provide the parts outside the CDR3, is DARVTQTPRHKVTEMGQEVTMRCQPILGHNTVFWYRQTMMQGLELLAYFRNRAPLDDSGMPKDRFSAEMPDATLATLKIQPSEPRDSAVYFCASGFRGGETQYFGPGTRLLVL.

This clone was found a few times. This chain links TRBV6-6 with TRBJ2-5, with 8 bases matching TRBD1. The length of the CDR3 is 14 residues. The germline V gene has CDR1 MNHNY and CDR2 SVGAGI (reference sequence). Trimming removed 6 bases from V and 2 bases from J; junction bases left unmatched: 5. In nucleotides, the CDR3 is TGTGCCAGCAGCCAGGGGGCGGTACAAGAGACCCAGTACTTC. Translated, it gives CASSQGAVQETQYF.

The genes are TRBV6-2 or TRBV6-3 and TRBJ2-1, with 7 nucleotides matching TRBD2. The CDR3 runs 17 residues. Looked up from germline, CDR1 is MNHEY and CDR2 is SVGEGT. The V segment lost 2 bases and the J segment 6 bases; nucleotides outside the gene matches: 13. The CDR3 protein is CASSYNRVVGGINEQFF. The CDR3 nucleotides read TGTGCCAGCAGTTACAATCGGGTCGTGGGAGGGATCAATGAGCAGTTCTTC.

The V gene is TRBV6-2 or TRBV6-3, the J gene TRBJ2-7; D is unresolved. Germline CDR1 reads MNHEY; CDR2 reads SVGEGT. Trimming removed 6 bases at V and 3 bases at J, with 9 bases between. The CDR3 contains 12 residues. Here the CDR3 reads CASSLPIYEQYF. CDR3 DNA sequence: TGTGCCAGCAGCTTACCAATCTACGAGCAGTACTTC.

The V gene is TRBV3-1 (or the pseudogene TRBV3-2), the J gene TRBJ2-1; 8 nucleotides line up with TRBD2. This CDR3 region has 12 residues. Looked up from germline, CDR1 is LGHDT and CDR2 is YNNKEL (reference sequence). V shed 3 bases, J shed 14 bases, and the junction held 6 bases outside the gene matches. CDR3: CASSHGSGGEFF. For the CDR3, the DNA is TGTGCCAGCAGCCACGGCTCCGGGGGGGAGTTCTTC.

V usage is TRBV3-1 (or the pseudogene TRBV3-2) and J usage is TRBJ2-7, with 7 bases matching TRBD2. CDR3 length: 16 amino acids. Trimming removed 4 bases from V and 3 bases from J; junction bases left unmatched: 12. CDR1 is LGHDT, CDR2 YNNKEL, per germline (reference sequence). CDR3 nucleotide sequence: TGTGCCAGCAGCCCCTTTACTTGGGGGGGTTACTACGAGCAGTACTTC. This translates into CASSPFTWGGYYEQYF.

J is TRBJ1-6 and V is TRBV28; 7 positions match TRBD1. Unmatched junction bases numbered 9, after V lost 7 bases and J lost 0 bases. The CDR3 has 17 amino acids. The germline V gene has CDR1 MDHEN and CDR2 SYDVKM. The DNA for the CDR3 is TGTGCCAGCACGGATCCAGACAGGGTCTCCTATAATTCACCCCTCCACTTT. Its translation: CASTDPDRVSYNSPLHF.

V and J are TRBV4-1 and TRBJ2-1, with D perhaps TRBD2 (6 bases). Germline CDR1 is MGHRA and CDR2 is YSYEKL. The CDR3 extends over 17 amino acids. V dropped 0 bases and J dropped 0 bases, with 12 bases sitting between them. The CDR3 DNA is TGCGCCAGCAGCCAAGAGATCCGGGGGAGCTCCTACAATGAGCAGTTCTTC. This codes for CASSQEIRGSSYNEQFF.

The sample holds one count of this clone. The chain's CDR3 is CATREGSGNTIYF. CDR3 DNA sequence: TGCGCCACCAGGGAAGGCTCTGGAAACACCATATATTTT. The chain is built from TRBV10-2 and TRBJ1-3; a possible D gene is TRBD1 (5 bases). Germline values: CDR1 WSHSY, CDR2 SAAADI. V was shortened by 10 bases and J by 0 bases, with 10 bases between the two germline ends. The CDR3 length is 13 residues.

J is TRBJ1-5 and V is TRBV24-1; D gene uncertain. The ends were cut back, 1 base at V and 1 base at J, with 4 bases in the middle. The V gene's germline CDR1 is KGHDR and CDR2 SFDVKD. The CDR3 consists of 14 residues. The CDR3 coding sequence is TGTGCCACCAGTGATTTCTGGAGCAATCAGCCCCAGCATTTT. Translating it yields CATSDFWSNQPQHF.

This chain joins TRBV5-4 and TRBJ1-4, with D perhaps TRBD1 (5 bases). This CDR3 spans 15 amino acids. The germline V gene encodes CDR1 SGHNT and CDR2 YYREEE (reference sequence). With 3 bases removed from V and 8 bases from J, the gap between germline ends came to 17 bases. CDR3: CASSSRGTFQEKLFF. The CDR3 DNA follows: TGTGCCAGCAGCTCCCGGGGGACCTTCCAGGAAAAACTGTTTTTT.